This T cell receptor (beta chain) was captured in a study of chemoradiotherapy in HPV16-positive cancers. In the study overall: A couple of HPV16-positive patients' cells yielded candidate HPV-specific clones and common motifs.

Measured with immunoSEQ multiplex PCR; TCRdb has only the in-frame clones, and not every one. This table holds around 33,000 clones, 85% to 90% found once. V was pared by 1 base and J by 0 bases, with 4 bases between. The CDR3 is made up of 13 amino acids. Germline V lookup: CDR1 SGHAT, CDR2 FQNNGV. The chain links TRBV11-2 to TRBJ2-7; D remains unclear. The source material was blood, sampled from a patient who underwent chemoradiotherapy. The clonotype originates from a human donor with HPV-associated anogenital cancer. This chain's CDR3 is CASSLGSSYEQYF. The CDR3 region has the DNA TGTGCCAGCAGCTTAGGCAGCTCCTACGAGCAGTACTTC.